These T cell receptor beta chains were read from a single sample in a study of T-cell memory formation after mild COVID-19. TCRdb re-called the 5' RACE reads through MiXCR, storing one row per CDR3 protein. The top ten hold 20% to 25% of the sample, which has 470,000 or so distinct CDR3 sequences, about a sixth seen once. The sequenced material came from PBMCs or a T cell subset sorted from them (not recorded which). These receptors came from a man aged 18 to 30 who had mild COVID-19 (a few samples of this study predate the infection). Cell type and time point are not known. Each CDR3 is given with its conserved first and last residue. D genes are given only for firm matches. The size field is filled for only some rows; it gives once, few, many or a size class.

j_call	v_call	d_call	clone_size	cdr3_aa	cdr3_nt
TRBJ2-1	TRBV5-1	.	.	CASSLALGLRNEQFF	TGCGCCAGCAGCTTGGCCTTGGGGCTTCGGAATGAGCAGTTCTTC
TRBJ2-2	TRBV10-3	.	.	CAISATSFPPGELFF	TGTGCCATCAGTGCGACTAGTTTCCCCCCCGGGGAGCTGTTTTTT
TRBJ2-5	TRBV2	.	.	CASSERRKETQYF	TGTGCCAGCAGTGAGAGGAGGAAAGAGACCCAGTACTTC
TRBJ2-5	TRBV11-2	.	few	CASSLLPGETQYF	TGTGCCAGCAGCCTCCTCCCTGGCGAGACCCAGTACTTC
TRBJ2-4	TRBV19	TRBD2	few	CASRAGGAKNIQYF	TGTGCCAGTAGAGCGGGGGGAGCCAAAAACATTCAGTACTTC
TRBJ1-2	TRBV7-2	.	.	CASSLIQPWDGYTF	TGTGCCAGCAGCCTCATCCAGCCTTGGGATGGCTACACCTTC
TRBJ2-7	TRBV6-5	.	few	CASSYSDLYEQYF	TGTGCCAGCAGTTACTCGGACCTCTACGAGCAGTACTTC
TRBJ2-1	TRBV6-5	.	few	CASSTPRTAYNEQFF	TGTGCCAGCAGTACCCCACGGACTGCATACAATGAGCAGTTCTTC
TRBJ1-2	TRBV25-1	.	few	CASSGWGLGYTF	TGTGCCAGCAGTGGATGGGGGCTCGGCTACACCTTC
TRBJ1-4	TRBV7-9	.	few	CASSQTDLGTNEKLFF	TGTGCCAGCAGCCAAACCGACCTTGGAACTAATGAAAAACTGTTTTTT
TRBJ2-7	TRBV27	TRBD1	.	CASPSGTGGATYEQYF	TGTGCCAGCCCCTCTGGGACAGGGGGCGCAACCTACGAGCAGTACTTC
TRBJ2-5	TRBV9	TRBD1	.	CASSVSGGWETQYF	TGTGCCAGCAGCGTATCAGGGGGCTGGGAGACCCAGTACTTC
TRBJ1-5	TRBV20-1	.	few	CSASLPGTGQPQHF	TGCAGTGCTAGTCTCCCCGGGACTGGGCAGCCCCAGCATTTT
TRBJ2-5	TRBV30	.	.	CAWSGRTQYF	TGTGCCTGGAGTGGACGGACCCAGTACTTC
TRBJ2-3	TRBV6-6	TRBD1	many	CASSQGTGRQYF	TGTGCCAGCAGCCAGGGGACAGGACGGCAGTATTTT
TRBJ2-2	TRBV5-1	.	few	CASSNHRVNTGELFF	TGCGCCAGCAGCAACCACAGGGTGAACACCGGGGAGCTGTTTTTT
TRBJ1-1	TRBV7-9	.	few	CASSLWGRNTEAFF	TGTGCCAGCAGCTTATGGGGGAGAAACACTGAAGCTTTCTTT
TRBJ2-7	TRBV6-2/TRBV6-3	TRBD2	few	CASKYLSAGGAGEQYF	TGTGCCAGCAAGTACCTCTCCGCGGGGGGAGCGGGCGAGCAGTACTTC
TRBJ2-5	TRBV7-8	.	many	CASSLYRGETQYF	TGTGCCAGCAGCTTATATCGGGGAGAGACCCAGTACTTC
TRBJ2-2	TRBV3-1	TRBD2	few	CASSNNPLSGGNTGELFF	TGTGCCAGCAGTAACAACCCCCTTAGCGGGGGAAACACCGGGGAGCTGTTTTTT
TRBJ2-4	TRBV7-2	.	.	CASSLPGGAKNIQYF	TGTGCCAGCAGCTTACCTGGGGGCGCCAAAAACATTCAGTACTTC
TRBJ2-5	TRBV5-5	.	.	CASSSQRGGRLQETQYF	TGTGCCAGCAGCTCACAACGTGGGGGGCGATTGCAAGAGACCCAGTACTTC
TRBJ2-5	TRBV9	.	.	CASSVTSAELQETQYF	TGTGCCAGCAGCGTCACCAGCGCCGAACTACAAGAGACCCAGTACTTC
TRBJ1-5	TRBV24-1	.	few	CATSDSTGVQHF	TGTGCCACCAGTGATTCCACCGGGGTCCAGCATTTT
TRBJ2-5	TRBV7-9	TRBD1	.	CASSSLTGGGQETQYF	TGTGCCAGCAGCTCCCTGACAGGGGGTGGTCAAGAGACCCAGTACTTC
TRBJ1-2	TRBV4-1	.	few	CASSQVPGTDGYTF	TGCGCCAGCAGCCAAGTGCCGGGTACGGATGGCTACACCTTC
TRBJ1-2	TRBV6-2/TRBV6-3	TRBD1	.	CASGQANYGYTF	TGTGCCAGCGGACAGGCTAACTATGGCTACACCTTC
TRBJ1-6	TRBV7-2	TRBD1	few	CASSSQGDPPLHF	TGTGCCAGCAGCTCGCAGGGGGACCCACCCCTCCACTTT
TRBJ1-2	TRBV20-1	.	few	CSARPTGSLYGYTF	TGCAGTGCTAGACCTACAGGGTCCCTCTATGGCTACACCTTC
TRBJ2-1	TRBV5-1	TRBD1	few	CASSLGDRGNYNEQFF	TGCGCCAGCAGCTTGGGGGACAGGGGGAACTACAATGAGCAGTTCTTC
TRBJ1-2	TRBV20-1	.	few	CSARLSLWGYTF	TGCAGTGCTCGGTTGTCCCTATGGGGCTACACCTTC
TRBJ2-2	TRBV6-2/TRBV6-3	TRBD1	few	CASSYSADRAGTGELFF	TGTGCCAGCAGTTACTCGGCCGACAGGGCTGGCACCGGGGAGCTGTTTTTT
TRBJ1-6	TRBV7-6	.	.	CASSLAPPVRGSSPLHF	TGTGCCAGCAGCTTAGCCCCACCTGTGAGGGGGAGTTCACCCCTCCACTTT
TRBJ2-3	TRBV6-2/TRBV6-3	TRBD2	few	CASSYGTSGGPDTQYF	TGTGCCAGCAGTTACGGGACTAGCGGGGGTCCGGATACGCAGTATTTT
TRBJ2-1	TRBV10-3	.	.	CAISEAEFNEQFF	TGTGCCATCAGTGAGGCGGAATTCAATGAGCAGTTCTTC
TRBJ2-2	TRBV7-9	.	few	CASSLFSRATGELFF	TGTGCCAGCAGCTTATTTTCCAGGGCCACCGGGGAGCTGTTTTTT
TRBJ1-1	TRBV7-2	.	.	CASSFAAGGTEAFF	TGTGCCAGCAGCTTCGCGGCCGGGGGCACTGAAGCTTTCTTT
TRBJ2-7	TRBV12-3/TRBV12-4	TRBD2	.	CASSFRRGGDEQYF	TGTGCCAGCAGTTTTAGACGGGGGGGCGATGAGCAGTACTTC
TRBJ2-7	TRBV9	.	.	CASSVGGPYEQYF	TGTGCCAGCAGCGTAGGGGGCCCCTACGAGCAGTACTTC
TRBJ1-3	TRBV6-5	.	few	CASSAGTPSGNTIYF	TGTGCCAGCAGTGCCGGGACCCCCTCTGGAAACACCATATATTTT